A single sample gave rise to the 3 T cell receptor beta chains below, sequenced in a study of T cells after yellow fever vaccination (dated by TCRdb to between 2019 and 2020). The label giving this sample's treatment or condition can be read as: live attenuated yellow fever vaccine strain. The method behind the library was 5' RACE. The sequencing machine was an Illumina HiSeq 2500. Using fastp trimming at Q25 and MiXCR clonotype assembly, TCRdb reanalyzed the public sequencing data and kept in-frame beta chains. One record per CDR3 amino acid sequence lists the most common genes and DNA. This sample gives about 29,000 distinct CDR3 sequences in total; about 5% of them show up just once. The ten biggest clones cover under 50% of the sample. Sequencing was performed on CD8+ T cells sorted from PBMCs, taken 10 days after the yellow fever booster vaccination. The receptors originated from a man aged 30 to 39 who received the YFV17D yellow fever vaccine.

This clonotype was seen at least ten times. The gene calls are TRBV11-2 and TRBJ2-5; TRBD2 matches 13 bases. The germline gives CDR1 SGHAT, CDR2 FQNNGV. The V gene end was trimmed by 3 bases and the J gene end by 4 bases; junction bases not matched to a gene: 14. This CDR3 comprises 19 residues. CDR3 sequence reads: CASSLIMLLAGGPRETQYF. The CDR3, as DNA: TGTGCCAGCAGCTTGATCATGCTACTAGCGGGAGGGCCGAGAGAGACCCAGTACTTC.

This clonotype was recorded many times. The chain is built from TRBV4-3 and TRBJ2-3, with D perhaps TRBD2 (6 bases). V was trimmed by 4 bases and J by 4 bases, leaving 9 bases between them. The germline gives CDR1 LGHNA, CDR2 YSLEER. The CDR3 totals 13 residues. The CDR3 here is CASSPEGSDTQYF. The CDR3, as DNA: TGCGCCAGCAGCCCGGAGGGGTCAGATACGCAGTATTTT.

In its sample, this clonotype was seen many times. The V gene is TRBV12-3 or TRBV12-4, the J gene TRBJ2-1; 9 bases match TRBD2. The CDR3 is made up of 12 amino acids. Germline trimming cut 6 bases from V and 15 bases from J; bases unmatched to any gene: 9. CDR3 sequence (DNA): TGTGCCAGCAGAGTACAGCTAGCGGGGTTGTTCTTC. Translating gives CASRVQLAGLFF.